This T cell receptor (beta chain) emerged from a study of cytomegalovirus exposure and HLA in healthy donors (dated by TCRdb to between 2016 and 2019). About the study as a whole: An earlier analysis of some 600 of the donors reported approximately 260 Gb of sequence data and 100 million to 120 million unique TCR beta sequences obtained from roughly 180 million T cells. About 320 gigabases of sequencing data and some 85 million unique TCR sequences were included in an early release covering about 620 HLA-typed donors. Of the 350 to 400 genotyped donors, approximately 80% fell in the genetic ancestry cluster associated with self-reported Caucasian donors. The study aimed to test whether signatures of past pathogen exposure could be identified by cataloging public T cell receptors. The T cell repertoires of 700 or so subjects were profiled by immunosequencing and related to cytomegalovirus serostatus. Besides the first cohort of hundreds of subjects, a separate validation cohort made up of over 100 different subjects was used. To predict cytomegalovirus infection status, the study brought together high-throughput TCR immunosequencing, statistical association of individual TCRs with disease status, and machine learning. A later analysis re-examined previously published TCR beta repertoires from roughly 650 donors and added high-resolution HLA genotyping to investigate patterns of TCR occurrence. The later analysis used no new phenotypic data to find candidate immune exposures, relying instead on TCR beta sequences and their occurrence across donors. An earlier analysis of several hundred of the donors applied high-throughput TCR beta sequencing to assess whether each TCR beta V gene segment acted as functional or pseudogenic. Donor age, sex, ethnicity and CMV serostatus were collected together with the repertoire data. In a later genetic analysis, genome-wide SNP genotypes for about 55% of the 666 donors were used, and that subset was treated as a discovery cohort. Every discovery cohort repertoire had been produced on one sequencing platform. HLA typing covered class I and class II loci at four-digit resolution. The number of donors typed differed by locus, with about 629-640 for A, B, C, DRB1 and DQB1, around 500 for DQA1, under 610 for DPA1, and 450 to 480 for DPB1. About 5 DR-DQ haplotypes were handled as single units for association and clustering, since linkage in the cohort was strong. On average, roughly 250,000 unique TCR beta nucleotide sequences were sequenced per donor among about 400 genotyped donors of the cohort, with around 19% of those sequences being non-productive. Overall study results and their limits: A group of highly shared sequence variants was considered likely to be a technical artifact of the sequencing pipeline. Correlated functional status among segregating V segments might reflect linkage disequilibrium, but an unknown experimental factor could not be ruled out. Roughly uniform sequencing depth across donors was assumed in presence/absence analyses, although this assumption may not hold. An earlier analysis of approximately 590 of the donors showed that most TCR beta V segments appeared in productive rearrangements either about 90% or about 30% of the time, which broadly matched IMGT annotations. The study listed approximately 150 TCR beta chains as associated with cytomegalovirus. In both the original and validation cohorts, the classifier was reported to diagnose cytomegalovirus status with high specificity and sensitivity. A later analysis found that most CMV-associated TCR beta chains appeared HLA-restricted, with HLA associations seemingly driven largely by CMV exposure. A later analysis found that TCR association rates varied across HLA loci, with DRB1 alleles showing the most associated TCRs and HLA-C alleles the fewest. Because HLA typing was missing for some donors at each locus, association tests included only the typed subset. The authors suggested that the approach could potentially be extended to other disease states and immunological phenotypes. Because counts were too low, about 15 rarely observed V segments, including chromosome 9 orphons, were left out of the earlier analysis of over 550 of the donors. CMV serostatus was the only immune exposure information available for the cohort. Strong co-occurrence of HLA alleles, especially DR and DQ, made assigning TCR associations to individual alleles difficult. The 87-base-pair reads could not distinguish some IMGT-functional V segments, including TRBV6-2 and TRBV6-3, so those segments were excluded. A further reported finding was that TCR beta sequences accurately predicted the HLA-A and HLA-B alleles for most subjects in the first cohort. Several of the top co-occurrence clusters appeared to be linked to parvovirus B19, influenza, CMV and Epstein-Barr virus, according to a later analysis. V-gene and J-gene trimming of TCR beta chains was associated with a missense DCLRE1C variant in a later genetic analysis, and the association was replicated in an independent cohort. Compared with the roughly 600-donor mean, donors in an Asian-associated ancestry cluster had fewer N-insertions in productive TCRs, according to a later genetic analysis. Most TCR sequences were observed very rarely across donors, whereas some public TCRs were present in many individuals. The cohort was sequenced for TCR beta chains only, and without alpha or paired-chain data the features that could be detected were limited. A later analysis found that HLA-associated TCR beta chains were more clonally expanded and had lower generation probabilities than equally common non-associated chains. In vitro tests confirmed that a few of the cytomegalovirus-associated TCR beta chains recognize cytomegalovirus antigens. At a false discovery rate of 0.05, a later analysis linked under 20,000 TCR beta sequences to specific HLA alleles.

The receptor library was made with the immunoSEQ multiplex PCR assay. For the multiplex PCR, a mixture combining 60 forward primers for TCR Vbeta segments and 13 reverse primers for TCR Jbeta segments was used. A multiplex PCR assay on genomic DNA amplified the CDR3 region of rearranged TCR beta genes. On the Illumina HiSeq System, the amplified TCR beta libraries were sequenced as 87-base-pair reads. The study's processing was this. A later analysis counted tens of millions of unique TCR beta chains across the 700 or so repertoires, and some 11 million of these chains were shared by at least two donors. To remove PCR and sequencing errors, raw reads were error-corrected and collapsed into unique sequences using a nearest-neighbor algorithm that merged closely related sequences. V, D and J gene segments were assigned by aligning CDR3 sequences to IMGT reference sequences. Each retained sequence needed at least a six-nucleotide match to both a V gene segment and a J gene segment. A rearrangement counted as productive if the CDR3 had no stop codons and remained in frame with V and J, and every other rearrangement counted as non-productive. CDR3 was defined according to IMGT convention as the region running from the second conserved V-encoded cysteine to the conserved J-encoded phenylalanine. In an earlier analysis of just under 600 of the donors, sequences lacking an unambiguous match to a single V gene segment were excluded. An earlier analysis of approximately 590 of the donors called V segments functional above 56.7% productive rearrangements and segregating when the between-donor standard deviation exceeded 5%. A statistical classification framework was built for diagnosing cytomegalovirus status from the catalog of TCR beta chain sequences. In a later analysis, TCR nucleotide sequences were compared against IMGT/GENE-DB human TR gene sequences so that V and J genes could be assigned. In a later analysis, CDR3 sequences and most-parsimonious VDJ recombination scenarios were assigned using the TCRdist pipeline. A later analysis defined each TCR beta chain by its CDR3 amino acid sequence plus V-gene family, and excluded reads lacking a unique V-gene family. As a way to deal with suspected cross-contamination and a sequencing artifact, a later analysis dropped over 550 nucleotide sequences that were highly shared and had low generation probability. For each public chain, a later analysis derived a clonal expansion index from normalized ranks of inferred template counts within each repertoire. Generation probabilities in a later analysis came from a VDJ recombination model fitted to out-of-frame rearrangements, and those results were checked against IGoR. Hypergeometric tests were used in a later analysis to score TCR-TCR, TCR-HLA and TCR-CMV co-occurrence, with a repertoire-size bias correction applied to the TCR pairs. A later analysis estimated false discovery rates by permuting HLA or CMV assignments 20 times. In a later analysis, co-occurring TCRs were grouped with DBSCAN, and TCRdist sequence similarity was added when clustering was performed within HLA-allele-positive subsets. Repertoires with fewer than 30,000 or more than 120,000 public chains, plus five repertoires with anomalous nucleotide sharing, were excluded from co-occurrence clustering. TCRdb took this table from immuneACCESS and kept in-frame rearrangements with V and J called. Such tables lack part of the clones; where checked against another copy, unresolved V genes explain under half of the gap, and the rest is unexplained. V and J calls and clone size are those listed in that table; D and trimming were worked out from the DNA. This sample comprises around 180,000 clones, more than 75% of them detected only once. The ten largest clones add up to under 2% of the sample.

The cohort was made up of several hundred healthy bone marrow donors. At the time of sampling, every cohort member was nominally healthy, though immune exposures that went unrecorded were likely present. The donor was CMV seronegative and belonged to the group of more than 300 seronegative cohort members. Each donor provided a peripheral blood sample, and peripheral blood mononuclear cells were used for TCR beta sequencing. The Qiagen DNeasy Blood Extraction Kit was used to extract genomic DNA from the blood cell samples. About this clone: Its antigen has not been determined. No much larger clone is present one base from it, and per-base qualities are unavailable.

V lost 1 base and J lost 5 bases, and the count of bases not matched to a germline gene is 10. From a lookup of the germline V gene, CDR1 and CDR2 are SGHVS and FQNEAQ. The CDR3 goes from the cysteine to the phenylalanine over 17 residues. Here the CDR3 DNA is all that survives: 51 bases in frame from base 1. The specimen was PBMCs. The sequence is built from TRBV7-8 and TRBJ2-3; TRBD2 aligns with 9 central bases. The origin of this receptor is a woman aged 18-29 years in good health and CMV-seronegative. The CDR3 protein: CASSLVAAGGRRDTQYF. The sequenced DNA: TGTGCCAGCAGCTTAGTGGCGGCGGGGGGGCGAAGAGATACGCAGTATTTT.